Presented here are 17 T cell receptor beta chains from one specimen sequenced in a study of T cells in Graves' hyperthyroidism and ophthalmopathy. The source material, RNA transcripts, was used to amplify TCR beta CDR3 regions. The HTBI primer set served for first-round RT-PCR of the TCR CDR3. Each CDR3 protein is one row after TCRdb ran MiXCR on the multiplex PCR reads. Of 500,000 or so distinct CDR3 sequences listed, about 16% were seen once; the top ten hold about 31%. Sequenced input: blood. The origin of the receptors is a woman under 40 with Graves' ophthalmopathy.

This clonotype showed up just a few times. V is TRBV5-1 and J is TRBJ2-1; the match to TRBD2 covers 11 bases. The CDR3 is 17 residues long. The germline V gene encodes CDR1 SGHRS and CDR2 YFSETQ. The ends lost 0 bases at V and 7 bases at J; junction bases unmatched: 9. The CDR3, as DNA: TGCGCCAGCAGCTTGGCCCCAACTAGCGGGAGACCAAATGAGCAGTTCTTC. Protein product: CASSLAPTSGRPNEQFF.

This clonotype has at least ten counts. J is TRBJ1-1 and V is TRBV9; 8 bases match TRBD1. The trim removed 2 bases at V and 0 bases at J, leaving 9 bases unmatched. The CDR3 sequence is 17 residues long. Germline V CDR1 and CDR2: SGDLS, YYNGEE. CDR3 DNA: TGTGCCAGCAGCGTGGATACAGGGGGTGCCCTGAACACTGAAGCTTTCTTT. Residues: CASSVDTGGALNTEAFF.

The chain combines TRBV10-1 with TRBJ2-7; 10 bases fit TRBD1. Per germline, CDR1 WNHNN and CDR2 SYGVQD (reference sequence). This CDR3 contains 17 residues. The J segment lost 7 bases and the V segment lost 0 bases, leaving 12 bases of the junction unmatched. The CDR3 coding sequence is TGCGCCAGCAGTGAGTCTACCACCGGGACAGGGGCCTTTGAGCAGTACTTC. It encodes CASSESTTGTGAFEQYF.

The chain uses TRBV9 and TRBJ2-2; no reliable D call. The germline V gene encodes CDR1 SGDLS and CDR2 YYNGEE. Trimming shortened V by 4 bases and J by 5 bases, and 9 bases separated the two germline ends. This CDR3 has 13 amino acids. The CDR3 spells CASSRLGTGELFF. The DNA of the CDR3 is TGTGCCAGCAGCCGGCTAGGGACCGGGGAGCTGTTTTTT.

The rearrangement joins TRBV6-1 to TRBJ1-4, with D uncertain. V gave up 7 bases and J gave up 10 bases, with 19 bases separating them. This CDR3 has 14 amino acids. Germline CDR1 is MNHNS and CDR2 is SASEGT. CDR3 DNA: TGTGCCAGCACCCCAACGGCCTTAGGTGGAAAACTGTTTTTT. Translation gives CASTPTALGGKLFF.

The V call is TRBV5-1, the J call TRBJ1-4; unclear D gene. Trimming removed 4 bases at V and 7 bases at J, with 14 bases between. Germline V lookup: CDR1 SGHRS, CDR2 YFSETQ. The CDR3 has 14 amino acids. The CDR3 coding sequence is TGCGCCAGCAGCACGACCGTGACGGGTGAAAAACTGTTTTTT. The encoded protein is CASSTTVTGEKLFF.

This clonotype has ten or more counts. This chain joins TRBV2 and TRBJ1-2; no firm D call. This CDR3 has 14 residues. Germline CDR1 SNHLY, CDR2 FYNNEI. The ends were cut back, 3 bases at V and 4 bases at J, with 12 bases in the middle. CDR3 residues: CASSEEGYGYGYTF. CDR3 nucleotides: TGTGCCAGCAGTGAGGAAGGGTACGGCTATGGCTACACCTTC.

This clonotype appeared many times. The V and J genes are TRBV6-2 or TRBV6-3 and TRBJ2-7; 8 positions match TRBD1. There are 15 residues in the CDR3. With 2 bases clipped from V and 3 bases from J, the junction kept 6 bases outside the gene matches. The germline CDR1 and CDR2 sequences are MNHEY and SVGEGT. CDR3 nucleotide sequence: TGTGCCAGCAGTTACGGGGACAGGATCTTCTACGAGCAGTACTTC. Translation gives CASSYGDRIFYEQYF.

The table lists this clonotype with a few counts. This chain connects TRBV13 to TRBJ1-4, with D tentatively TRBD1 (5 bases). The V and J ends lost 1 base and 5 bases respectively, with 14 bases between them. Per germline, CDR1 PRHDT and CDR2 FYEKMQ (reference sequence). The CDR3 length is 16 residues. Here the CDR3 DNA reads TGTGCCAGCAGCTTAGCAGGGAGGAGTCTGAATGAAAAACTGTTTTTT. It yields the protein CASSLAGRSLNEKLFF.

The chain recombines TRBV5-4 with TRBJ2-1; 8 nucleotides align to TRBD2. Germline CDR1 and CDR2: SGHNT and YYREEE (reference sequence). The CDR3 is made up of 15 amino acids. J was trimmed by 7 bases and V by 4 bases; bases with no gene match: 10. The CDR3 nucleotides are TGTGCCAGCAGCCTCGGGGGGGAGGCCGGGAATGAGCAGTTCTTC. Its protein product is CASSLGGEAGNEQFF.

This clonotype was seen a few times. The rearrangement uses TRBV2 and TRBJ2-2; D not resolved. The germline V gene has CDR1 SNHLY and CDR2 FYNNEI. The length of the CDR3 is 13 residues. The V gene lost 11 bases and the J gene lost 3 bases, with 13 bases spanning the gap. CDR3 nucleotides: TGTGCCTGTCCTAGATCAGACACCGGGGAGCTGTTTTTT. This translates into CACPRSDTGELFF.

Points on this clonotype: Given a much more abundant clone one base away, this may be a read error. The rearrangement joins TRBV7-8 to TRBJ1-5; perhaps TRBD1 as D (6 bases). The CDR3 loop spans 15 amino acids. Germline V gene data show CDR1 as SGHVS and CDR2 as FQNEAQ. The V and J ends lost 2 bases and 1 base respectively, with 9 bases between them. CDR3 sequence: CASSLKGVSNQPQHF. The CDR3, as DNA: TGTGCCAGCAGCTTAAAGGGGGTGAGCAATCAGCCCCAGCATTTT.

The chain is built from TRBV5-1 and TRBJ2-1; D not resolved. The CDR3 loop spans 12 amino acids. CDR1 and CDR2 (germline): SGHRS, YFSETQ. V lost 3 bases, J lost 8 bases, and 9 bases lay in between. CDR3 sequence (DNA): TGCGCCAGCAGCTATAGTGGGTATGAGCAGTTCTTC. Encoded protein: CASSYSGYEQFF.

The rearrangement links TRBV28 to TRBJ2-7; D not certain. The germline CDR1 and CDR2 sequences are MDHEN and SYDVKM. V was trimmed by 3 bases and J by 2 bases, leaving 11 bases between them. CDR3 size: 14 residues. The CDR3 DNA reads as TGTGCCAGCAGTTTCCCCCCAAAGACCTACGAGCAGTACTTC. This translates into CASSFPPKTYEQYF. The complete variable domain, with remaining parts taken from reference TRBV28 and TRBJ2-7, reads DVKVTQSSRYLVKRTGEKVFLECVQDMDHENMFWYRQDPGLGLRLIYFSYDVKMKEKGDIPEGYSVSREKKERFSLILESASTNQTSMYLCASSFPPKTYEQYFGPGTRLTVT.

This clonotype was recorded a few times. This chain joins TRBV19 and TRBJ2-1, with D perhaps matching TRBD1 (7 bases). V lost 3 bases and J 4 bases, leaving 28 bases between the germline ends. The CDR3 contains 20 residues. Germline V CDR1 and CDR2: LNHDA, SQIVND (reference sequence). This chain's CDR3 is CASSMEGATVGDWRYNEQFF. CDR3 DNA sequence: TGTGCCAGTAGTATGGAGGGGGCTACAGTTGGGGACTGGAGATACAATGAGCAGTTCTTC.

The V gene is TRBV20-1, the J gene TRBJ2-2; D is undetermined. This CDR3 has 11 residues. Per germline, CDR1 DFQATT and CDR2 SNEGSKA (reference sequence). With 2 bases removed from V and 7 bases from J, the gap between germline ends came to 5 bases. The CDR3 protein is CSARNVGELFF. CDR3 DNA sequence: TGCAGTGCTAGAAATGTCGGGGAGCTGTTTTTT.

This chain uses TRBV20-1 with TRBJ2-7, with D possibly TRBD2 on 5 matching bases. Per the germline V gene, CDR1 is DFQATT and CDR2 is SNEGSKA (reference sequence). The CDR3 runs 14 residues. Trimming took 0 bases from V and 0 from J, leaving 9 bases between them. The CDR3 sequence is CSARDIRGSYEQYF. DNA for the CDR3: TGCAGTGCTAGAGATATACGGGGCTCCTACGAGCAGTACTTC.